This T cell receptor beta chain was recorded in a study of shared clonotypes between healthy human individuals (dated by TCRdb to 2020 to 2021). At the level of the whole study: Three men and a couple of women, aged 18 to 49 years, made up the cohort. Per donor, three plates each were used for CD4 naive and CD4 memory, two for CD8 naive, and one for CD8 memory. To estimate repertoire size and how much clonotypes are shared between individuals, the study performed deep sequencing of blood TCR repertoires from roughly five healthy adults. To increase sequencing depth and limit assay-specific biases, different laboratories used diverse techniques to prepare libraries and sequence TCR repertoires. Per donor, leukapheresis produced somewhere between about 0.8 and 9 billion PBMCs.

Donors were healthy HIV-negative adults with no recently reported acute infections or vaccinations. All donors were Caucasian adults living in Nashville, Tennessee, USA. CD4+ T cells were enriched by magnetic negative selection, after which naive cells were positively selected on CD45RA and the negative fraction was taken as the memory subset. Blood was collected by leukapheresis, and PBMCs were isolated by Ficoll-Histopaque density gradient centrifugation and then cryopreserved in liquid nitrogen vapor phase. Purity and quantity of every magnetically sorted T cell population were checked by analytical flow cytometry. Genomic DNA was isolated from every sorted fraction and measured by UV absorbance on a Nanodrop 2000c. This clone came up once. No cognate antigen has been identified for it. The record has no base qualities; no much larger clone is one base away. Study-wide conclusions, independent of this receptor: Because the study included only a small number of donors, the genetic and exposure-history diversity represented was limited. Even with the large sequencing depth, rarefaction of the sorted-subset datasets indicated that sequencing was incomplete. Approximately 4.8% of naive CD4, around 3.5% of naive CD8, 2% to 2.5% of memory CD4, and more than 0.35% of memory CD8 clonotypes were shared across several donors. Compared with non-shared clonotypes, the clonotypes found in all four sorted-subset donors had higher generation probabilities. Based on pairwise subsampling, the degree of clonotype sharing among donors was expected to be affected by sequencing depth. Larger estimated clonotype richness was generally found for naive subsets than for memory subsets. Sampling was limited to blood, and TCR repertoires in tissue likely differ from TCR repertoires in blood.

Including cysteine and phenylalanine, the CDR3 has 13 amino acids. Only CDR3 DNA remains: 39 bases, in frame from the first base. At the junction V is shortened by 3 bases and J by 6 bases, with 12 bases in between. The germline V gene encodes CDR1 KGHSH and CDR2 LQKENI. Using the deep immunoSEQ assay, multiplex PCR amplified TCR CDR3 regions from genomic DNA. Extracted genomic DNA from each cell subset was distributed evenly across all wells of several immunoSEQ 96-well plates, and each plate was treated as a replicate. For sorted subsets, each replicate PCR was loaded with about 0.2 ug genomic DNA, equivalent to roughly 30,000 T cell genomes. Purified libraries were measured with a Qubit 3.0 fluorometer, size-checked on a Bioanalyzer 2100, and measured again with the KAPA Library Quantification kit. Every immunoSEQ 96-well plate was sequenced on a dedicated single-read 150-cycle Illumina NextSeq 550 flow cell. As for the authors' bioinformatics: The immunoSEQ output contained only junctional sequences without quality scores, so filtering could not match that applied to full-length reads. To assign V/J genes and CDR3, sequences were annotated using PyIR, a Python wrapper for IgBLAST v1.9, with IMGT germline references. Any read was removed if the V/J assignment was weak (E-value above 1e-6), the CDR3 was missing, or the read contained stop codons, out-of-frame junctions, or ambiguous translated residues. V3J clonotypes were defined by identical inferred V gene, J gene, and CDR3 amino acid sequence. The percentage overlap between two repertoires was calculated by dividing the number of shared unique clonotypes by the size of the smaller repertoire. Repertoire richness was assessed with RTK rarefaction, the Chao1 estimator, and Recon v2.1 estimates of unobserved clonotypes. For all TCRbeta clonotypes obtained by the gDNA method from a few donors, generation probabilities were computed with OLGA. TCRdb re-hosts the immuneACCESS table, in-frame sequences only. Its copies lack some clones; in the studies checked, an unresolved V gene accounts for under half of them, and the cause for the rest is not known. V, J and clone size are those of that table, while D and trimming were read from the DNA. The sample data list roughly 2.2 million clones, and approximately 95% of these were observed just once. The top ten clonotypes cover under 0.45% of the sample.

The clonotype originates from a man aged 18 to 29 in good health. Some clones in this sample may be carry-over from other donors' samples. The chain employs TRBV18 and TRBJ2-7, with the identity of the D gene unclear. The source material was naive CD4+ T cells from PBMCs. Sample cell subset or site, as interpreted from the label and publication: CD45RA+ positively selected. For the CDR3, the sequence is CASSPKGWGEQYF. The bases are TGTGCCAGCTCACCGAAGGGTTGGGGCGAGCAGTACTTC.